The clone carrying this TCR beta chain showed up many times. The authors drew roughly 9.8 milliliters of peripheral blood from each donor. Per sample, no less than 6 micrograms of total RNA were extracted. Germline assignment: CDR1 WSHSY and CDR2 SAAADI. The CDR3 loop spans 16 amino acids. Trimming removed 4 bases from V and 2 bases from J; junction bases left unmatched: 10. These data belong to a study of blood T cells in healthy people across ages. A second PCR of about 6 to 12 cycles used a sample-barcoded 5' primer and a J-beta primer mix. All cDNA molecules were each tagged by a template-switch adaptor with 12 random nucleotides. TCRdb passed the 5' RACE reads through MiXCR, listing each CDR3 protein once. The repertoire holds 1.5 million to 2 million distinct CDR3 sequences, with roughly 27% as singletons.

Sequenced material: blood. The sequence came from a woman in her thirties in good health. The chain couples TRBV10-2 to TRBJ2-7; TRBD1 agrees at 8 bases. The CDR3 sequence: CASSGGTGLPPYEQYF. As DNA, the CDR3 is TGCGCCAGCAGTGGGGGGACAGGCCTTCCCCCCTACGAGCAGTACTTC.